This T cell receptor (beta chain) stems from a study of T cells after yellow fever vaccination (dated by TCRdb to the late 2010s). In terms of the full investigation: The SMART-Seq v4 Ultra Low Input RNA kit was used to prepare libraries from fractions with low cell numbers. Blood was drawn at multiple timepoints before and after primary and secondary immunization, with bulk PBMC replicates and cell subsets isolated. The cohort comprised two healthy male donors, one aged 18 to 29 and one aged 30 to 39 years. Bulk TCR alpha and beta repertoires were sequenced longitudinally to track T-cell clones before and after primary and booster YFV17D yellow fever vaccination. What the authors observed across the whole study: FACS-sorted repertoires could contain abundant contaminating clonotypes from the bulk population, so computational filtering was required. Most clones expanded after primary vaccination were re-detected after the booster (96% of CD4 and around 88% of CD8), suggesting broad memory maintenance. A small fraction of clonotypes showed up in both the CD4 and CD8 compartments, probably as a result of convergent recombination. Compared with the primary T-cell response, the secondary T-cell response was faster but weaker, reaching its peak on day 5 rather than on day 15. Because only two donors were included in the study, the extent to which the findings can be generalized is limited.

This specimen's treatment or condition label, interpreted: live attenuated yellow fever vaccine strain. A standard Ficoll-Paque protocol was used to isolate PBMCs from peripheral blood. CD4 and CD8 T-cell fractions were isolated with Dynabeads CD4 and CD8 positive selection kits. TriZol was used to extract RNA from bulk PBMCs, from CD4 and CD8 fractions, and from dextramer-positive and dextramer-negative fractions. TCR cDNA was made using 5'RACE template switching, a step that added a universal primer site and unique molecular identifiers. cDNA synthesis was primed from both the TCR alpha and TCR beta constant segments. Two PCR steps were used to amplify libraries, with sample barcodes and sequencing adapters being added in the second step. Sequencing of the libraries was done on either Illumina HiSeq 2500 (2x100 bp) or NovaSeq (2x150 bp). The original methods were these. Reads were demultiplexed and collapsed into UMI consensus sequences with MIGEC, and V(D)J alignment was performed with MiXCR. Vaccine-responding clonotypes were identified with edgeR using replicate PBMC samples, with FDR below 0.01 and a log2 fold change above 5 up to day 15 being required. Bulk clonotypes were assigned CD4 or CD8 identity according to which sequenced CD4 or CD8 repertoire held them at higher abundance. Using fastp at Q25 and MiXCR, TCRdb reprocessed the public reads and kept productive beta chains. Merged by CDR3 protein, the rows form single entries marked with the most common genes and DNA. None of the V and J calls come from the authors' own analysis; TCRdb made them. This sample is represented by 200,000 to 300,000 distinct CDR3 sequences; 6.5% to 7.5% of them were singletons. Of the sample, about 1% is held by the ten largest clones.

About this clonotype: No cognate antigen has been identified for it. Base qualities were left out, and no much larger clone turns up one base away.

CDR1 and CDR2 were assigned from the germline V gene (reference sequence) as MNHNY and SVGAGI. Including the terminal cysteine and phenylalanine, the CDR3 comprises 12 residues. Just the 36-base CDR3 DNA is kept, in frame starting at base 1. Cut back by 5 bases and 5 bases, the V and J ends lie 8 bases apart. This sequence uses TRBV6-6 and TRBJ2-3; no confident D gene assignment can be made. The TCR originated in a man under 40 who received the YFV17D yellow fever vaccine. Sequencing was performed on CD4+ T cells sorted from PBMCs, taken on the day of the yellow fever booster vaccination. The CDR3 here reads CASSTGRDTQYF. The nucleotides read TGTGCCAGCAGTACCGGACGAGATACGCAGTATTTT.